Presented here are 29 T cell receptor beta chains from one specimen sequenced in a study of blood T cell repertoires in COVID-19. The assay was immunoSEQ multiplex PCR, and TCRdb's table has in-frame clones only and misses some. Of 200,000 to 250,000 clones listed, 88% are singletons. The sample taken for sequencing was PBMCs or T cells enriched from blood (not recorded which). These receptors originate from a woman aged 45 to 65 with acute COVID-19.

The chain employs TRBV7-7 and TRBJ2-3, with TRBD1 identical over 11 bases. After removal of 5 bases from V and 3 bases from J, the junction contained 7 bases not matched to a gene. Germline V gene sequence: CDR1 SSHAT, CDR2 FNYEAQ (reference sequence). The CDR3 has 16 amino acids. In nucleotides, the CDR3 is TGTGCCAGCAGCCCAAGGACAGGGGGCGGGACAGATACGCAGTATTTT. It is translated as CASSPRTGGGTDTQYF.

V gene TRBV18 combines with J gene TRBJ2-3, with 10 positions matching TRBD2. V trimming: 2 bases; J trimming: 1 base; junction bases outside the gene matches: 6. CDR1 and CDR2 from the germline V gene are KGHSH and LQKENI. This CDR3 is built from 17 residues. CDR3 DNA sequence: TGTGCCAGCTCACCAACTCTAGCGGGAGAGGGCACAGATACGCAGTATTTT. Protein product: CASSPTLAGEGTDTQYF.

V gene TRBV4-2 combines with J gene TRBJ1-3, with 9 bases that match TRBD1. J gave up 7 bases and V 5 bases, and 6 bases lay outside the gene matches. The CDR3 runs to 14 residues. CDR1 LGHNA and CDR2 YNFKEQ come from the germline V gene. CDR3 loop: CASSSDRGGNTIYF. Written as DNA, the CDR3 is TGTGCCAGCAGCTCGGACAGGGGTGGGAACACCATATATTTT.

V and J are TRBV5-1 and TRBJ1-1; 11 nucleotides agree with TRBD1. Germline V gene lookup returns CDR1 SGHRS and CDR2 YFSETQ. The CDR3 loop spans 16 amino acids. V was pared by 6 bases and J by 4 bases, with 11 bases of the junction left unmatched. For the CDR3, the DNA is TGCGCCAGCATTCCGGTACCGGGACAGGGGGGCACTGAAGCTTTCTTT. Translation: CASIPVPGQGGTEAFF.

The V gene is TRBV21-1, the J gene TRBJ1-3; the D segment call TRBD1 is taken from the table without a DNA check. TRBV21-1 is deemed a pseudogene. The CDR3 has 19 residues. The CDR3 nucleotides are TGTGCCAGCAGCAAAGGCAGGGGACACCTTTTAGATTCTGGAAACACCATATATTTT. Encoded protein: CASSKGRGHLLDSGNTIYF.

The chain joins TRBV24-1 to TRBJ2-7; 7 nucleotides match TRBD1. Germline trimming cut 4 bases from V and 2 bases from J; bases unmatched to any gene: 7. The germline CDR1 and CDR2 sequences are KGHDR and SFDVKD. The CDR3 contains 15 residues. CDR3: CATSDPGQVPYEQYF. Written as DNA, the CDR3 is TGTGCCACCAGTGACCCCGGACAGGTCCCCTACGAGCAGTACTTC.

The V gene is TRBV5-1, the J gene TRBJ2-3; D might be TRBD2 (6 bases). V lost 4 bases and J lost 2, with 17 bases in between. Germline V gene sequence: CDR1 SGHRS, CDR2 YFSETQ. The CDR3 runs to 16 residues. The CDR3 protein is CASSPMPGTATDTQYF. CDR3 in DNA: TGCGCCAGCAGCCCTATGCCCGGGACTGCCACAGATACGCAGTATTTT.

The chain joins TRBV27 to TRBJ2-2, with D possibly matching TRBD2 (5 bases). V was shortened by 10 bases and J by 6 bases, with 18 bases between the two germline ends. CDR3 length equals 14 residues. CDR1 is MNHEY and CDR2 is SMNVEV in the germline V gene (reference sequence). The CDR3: CATMGFIGAGELFF. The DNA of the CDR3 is TGTGCCACCATGGGGTTTATCGGGGCCGGGGAGCTGTTTTTT.

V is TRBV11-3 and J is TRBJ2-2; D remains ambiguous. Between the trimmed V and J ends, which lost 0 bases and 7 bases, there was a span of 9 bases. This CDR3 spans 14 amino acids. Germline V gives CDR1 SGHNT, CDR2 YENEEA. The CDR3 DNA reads TGTGCCAGCAGCTTAGACCAGAATAACGGGGAGCTGTTTTTT. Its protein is CASSLDQNNGELFF.

CDR3 sequence (DNA): TGTGCCAGCAGTTCGACAGGGAGAGCCAAAAACATTCAGTACTTC. This sequence encodes CASSSTGRAKNIQYF. The V call is TRBV28, the J call TRBJ2-4, with 7 bases matching TRBD1. The CDR3 has 15 amino acids. Germline CDR1 and CDR2: MDHEN and SYDVKM. The V segment lost 4 bases and the J segment 0 bases; nucleotides outside the gene matches: 3.

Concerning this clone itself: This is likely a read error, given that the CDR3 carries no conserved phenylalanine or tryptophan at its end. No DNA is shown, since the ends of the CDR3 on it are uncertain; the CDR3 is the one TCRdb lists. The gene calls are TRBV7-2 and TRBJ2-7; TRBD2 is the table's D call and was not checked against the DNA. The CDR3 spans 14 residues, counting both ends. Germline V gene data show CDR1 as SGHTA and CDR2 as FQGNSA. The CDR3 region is CASSASPLAGLIGL.

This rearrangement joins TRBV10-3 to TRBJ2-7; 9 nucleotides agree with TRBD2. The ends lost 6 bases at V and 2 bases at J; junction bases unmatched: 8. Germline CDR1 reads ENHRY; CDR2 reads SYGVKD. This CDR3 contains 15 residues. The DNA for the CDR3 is TGTGCCATCAGCCTCTTGGCTAGCGGGACCTACGAGCAGTACTTC. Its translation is CAISLLASGTYEQYF.

The CDR3 DNA sequence: TGTGCCAGCAGCCCCACGGGACAGAACTCCTACGAGCAGTACTTC. As protein: CASSPTGQNSYEQYF. This sequence joins TRBV3-1 (or the pseudogene TRBV3-2) and TRBJ2-7, with 7 positions matching TRBD1. V trimming: 4 bases; J trimming: 0 bases; junction bases outside the gene matches: 6. Per the germline V gene, CDR1 is LGHDT and CDR2 is YNNKEL (reference sequence). This CDR3 is 15 amino acids long.

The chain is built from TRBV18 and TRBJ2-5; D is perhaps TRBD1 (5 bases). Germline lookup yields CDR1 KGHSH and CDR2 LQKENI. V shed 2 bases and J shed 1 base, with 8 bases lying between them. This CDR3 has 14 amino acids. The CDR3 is CASSPRQTQETQYF. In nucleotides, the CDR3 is TGTGCCAGCTCACCAAGACAGACCCAAGAGACCCAGTACTTC.

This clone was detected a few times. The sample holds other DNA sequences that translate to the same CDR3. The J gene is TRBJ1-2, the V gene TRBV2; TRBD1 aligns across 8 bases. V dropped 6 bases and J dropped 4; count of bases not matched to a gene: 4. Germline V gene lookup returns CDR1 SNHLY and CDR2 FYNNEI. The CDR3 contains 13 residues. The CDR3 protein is CASSGQGPYGYTF. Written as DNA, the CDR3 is TGTGCCAGCAGCGGACAGGGCCCCTATGGCTACACCTTC. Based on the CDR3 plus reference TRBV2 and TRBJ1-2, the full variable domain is EPEVTQTPSHQVTQMGQEVILRCVPISNHLYFYWYRQILGQKVEFLVSFYNNEISEKSEIFDDQFSVERPDGSNFTLKIRSTKLEDSAMYFCASSGQGPYGYTFGSGTRLTVV.

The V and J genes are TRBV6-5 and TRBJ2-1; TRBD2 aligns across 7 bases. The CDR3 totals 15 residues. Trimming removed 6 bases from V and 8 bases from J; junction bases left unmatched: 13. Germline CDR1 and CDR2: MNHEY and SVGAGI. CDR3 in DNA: TGTGCCAGCAGCCTTGAGCGGGGCCAAAGGTATGAGCAGTTCTTC. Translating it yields CASSLERGQRYEQFF.

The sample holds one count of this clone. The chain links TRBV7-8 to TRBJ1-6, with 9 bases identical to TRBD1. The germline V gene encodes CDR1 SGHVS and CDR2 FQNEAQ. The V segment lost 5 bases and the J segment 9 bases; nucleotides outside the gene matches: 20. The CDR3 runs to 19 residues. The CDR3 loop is CASSPRLGQGLPGGSPLHF. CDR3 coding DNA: TGTGCCAGCAGCCCTCGACTCGGACAGGGGCTCCCCGGGGGTTCACCCCTCCACTTT. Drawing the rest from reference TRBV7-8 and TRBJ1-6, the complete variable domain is GAGVSQSPRYKVAKRGQDVALRCDPISGHVSLFWYQQALGQGPEFLTYFQNEAQLDKSGLPSDRFFAERPEGSVSTLKIQRTQQEDSAVYLCASSPRLGQGLPGGSPLHFGNGTRLTVT.

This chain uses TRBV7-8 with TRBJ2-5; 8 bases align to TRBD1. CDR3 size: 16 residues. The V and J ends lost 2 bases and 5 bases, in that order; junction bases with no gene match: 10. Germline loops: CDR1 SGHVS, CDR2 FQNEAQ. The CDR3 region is CASSLRTGPGRETQYF. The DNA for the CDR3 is TGTGCCAGCAGCTTACGGACAGGGCCCGGAAGGGAGACCCAGTACTTC. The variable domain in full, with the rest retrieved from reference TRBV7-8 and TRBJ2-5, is GAGVSQSPRYKVAKRGQDVALRCDPISGHVSLFWYQQALGQGPEFLTYFQNEAQLDKSGLPSDRFFAERPEGSVSTLKIQRTQQEDSAVYLCASSLRTGPGRETQYFGPGTRLLVL.

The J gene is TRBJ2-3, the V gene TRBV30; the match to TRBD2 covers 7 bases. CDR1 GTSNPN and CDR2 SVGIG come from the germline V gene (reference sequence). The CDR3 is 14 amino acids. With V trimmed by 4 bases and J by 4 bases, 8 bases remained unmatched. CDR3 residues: CAWNAGVSADTQYF. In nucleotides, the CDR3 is TGTGCCTGGAACGCGGGAGTGAGCGCAGATACGCAGTATTTT.

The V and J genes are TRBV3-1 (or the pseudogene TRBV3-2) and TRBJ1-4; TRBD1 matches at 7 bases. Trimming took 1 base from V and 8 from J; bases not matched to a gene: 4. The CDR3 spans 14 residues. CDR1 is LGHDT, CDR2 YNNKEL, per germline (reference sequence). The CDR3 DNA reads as TGTGCCAGCAGCCAAGGGACAGGTCACGAAAAACTGTTTTTT. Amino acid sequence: CASSQGTGHEKLFF.

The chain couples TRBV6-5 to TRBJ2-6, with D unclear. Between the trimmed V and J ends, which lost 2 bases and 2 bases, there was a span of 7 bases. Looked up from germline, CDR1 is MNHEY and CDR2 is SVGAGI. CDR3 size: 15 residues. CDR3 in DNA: TGTGCCAGCAGTTACGAGCTACCTGGGGCCAACGTCCTGACTTTC. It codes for CASSYELPGANVLTF.

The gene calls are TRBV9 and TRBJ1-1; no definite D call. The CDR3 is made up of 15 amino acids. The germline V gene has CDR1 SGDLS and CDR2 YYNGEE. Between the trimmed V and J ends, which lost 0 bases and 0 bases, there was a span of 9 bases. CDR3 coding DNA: TGTGCCAGCAGCGTAGTGAGAGGGATGAACACTGAAGCTTTCTTT. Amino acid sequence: CASSVVRGMNTEAFF.

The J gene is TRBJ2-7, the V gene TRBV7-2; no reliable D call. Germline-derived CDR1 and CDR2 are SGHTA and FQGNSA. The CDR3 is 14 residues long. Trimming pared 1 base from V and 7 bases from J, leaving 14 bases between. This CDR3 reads CASSLEAGFREQYF. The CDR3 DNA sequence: TGTGCCAGCAGCTTAGAAGCAGGTTTCAGGGAGCAGTACTTC.

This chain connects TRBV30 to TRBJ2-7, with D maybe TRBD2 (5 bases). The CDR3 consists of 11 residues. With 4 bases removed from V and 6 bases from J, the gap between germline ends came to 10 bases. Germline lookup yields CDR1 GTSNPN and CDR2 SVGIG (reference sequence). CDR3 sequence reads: CAWTSAGEQYF. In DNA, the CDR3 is TGTGCCTGGACCTCCGCGGGCGAGCAGTACTTC.

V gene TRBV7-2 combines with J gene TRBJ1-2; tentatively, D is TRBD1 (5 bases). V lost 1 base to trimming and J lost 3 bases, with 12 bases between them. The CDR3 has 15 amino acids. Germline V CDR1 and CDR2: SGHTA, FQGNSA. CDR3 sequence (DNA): TGTGCCAGCAGCTTAGAAGGGGCGACGCACTATGGCTACACCTTC. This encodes CASSLEGATHYGYTF.

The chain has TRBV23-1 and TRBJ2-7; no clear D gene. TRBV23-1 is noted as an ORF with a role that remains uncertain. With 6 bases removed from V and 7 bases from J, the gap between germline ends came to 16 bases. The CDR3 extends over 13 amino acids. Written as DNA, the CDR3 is TGCGCCAGCAGGCCCATCCACGCGTTAGAGCAGTACTTC. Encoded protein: CASRPIHALEQYF.

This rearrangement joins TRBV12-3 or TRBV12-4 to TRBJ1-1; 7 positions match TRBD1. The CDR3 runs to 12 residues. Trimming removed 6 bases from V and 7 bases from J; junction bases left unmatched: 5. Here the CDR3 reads CASRYRGLEAFF. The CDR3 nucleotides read TGTGCCAGCAGATACAGGGGCCTTGAAGCTTTCTTT.

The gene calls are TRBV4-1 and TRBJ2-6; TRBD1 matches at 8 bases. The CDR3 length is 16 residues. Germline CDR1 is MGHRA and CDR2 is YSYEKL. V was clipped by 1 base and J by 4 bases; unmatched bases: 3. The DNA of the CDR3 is TGCGCCAGCAGCCAAGGCCAGGGGGCAGGGGCCAACGTCCTGACTTTC. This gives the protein CASSQGQGAGANVLTF.

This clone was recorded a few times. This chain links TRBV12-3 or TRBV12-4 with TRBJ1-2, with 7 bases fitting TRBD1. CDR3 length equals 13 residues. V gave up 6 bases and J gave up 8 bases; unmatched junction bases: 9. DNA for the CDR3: TGTGCCAGCAGCGTTACAGGGGCTAGAGGCTACACCTTC. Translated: CASSVTGARGYTF.